This entry lists 24 T cell receptor beta chains sequenced from one sample in a study of blood T cell repertoires in COVID-19. Assay: immunoSEQ multiplex PCR; the TCRdb copy retains only in-frame clones and omits some. The sample records about 46,000 clones, around four fifths being singletons. Source material: peripheral blood. These receptor sequences come from a man in his fifties or sixties with active COVID-19.

The rearrangement joins TRBV7-5 to TRBJ2-7; the tabulated D call, TRBD1, remains unverified against the DNA. TRBV7-5 is shown as a pseudogene. The CDR3 spans 17 residues. CDR3 protein: CVRSLGVAGQESYEQYF. DNA of the CDR3: TGTGTCAGAAGCTTGGGAGTCGCGGGACAGGAGAGCTACGAGCAGTACTTC.

This clone has just one count. The rearrangement links TRBV19 to TRBJ1-4, with 7 bases aligning to TRBD1. V was clipped by 4 bases and J by 3 bases; unmatched bases: 2. This CDR3 region has 14 residues. Per the germline V gene, CDR1 is LNHDA and CDR2 is SQIVND (reference sequence). CDR3 coding DNA: TGTGCCAGTAGTACGACAGGGTCTAATGAAAAACTGTTTTTT. Translation: CASSTTGSNEKLFF. Using reference TRBV19 and TRBJ1-4 for the parts outside the CDR3, the full variable domain is DGGITQSPKYLFRKEGQNVTLSCEQNLNHDAMYWYRQDPGQGLRLIYYSQIVNDFQKGDIAEGYSVSREKKESFPLTVTSAQKNPTAFYLCASSTTGSNEKLFFGSGTQLSVL.

The V and J genes are TRBV3-1 (or the pseudogene TRBV3-2) and TRBJ1-3, with D perhaps TRBD1 (5 bases). The CDR3 has 14 residues. Germline loops: CDR1 LGHDT, CDR2 YNNKEL (reference sequence). Deletions cut 4 bases from V and 4 bases from J, with 11 bases between. The CDR3 bases are TGTGCCAGCAGCCCCAGGGATGCCGGAAACACCATATATTTT. This codes for CASSPRDAGNTIYF.

The V call is TRBV25-1, the J call TRBJ2-3; D gene ambiguous. Trimming stripped 2 bases from V and 0 bases from J, with 6 bases between. This CDR3 has 14 amino acids. Germline lookup yields CDR1 MGHDK and CDR2 SYGVNS. CDR3 coding DNA: TGTGCCAGCAGTGAAACAGTTAGCACAGATACGCAGTATTTT. This gives the protein CASSETVSTDTQYF.

In nucleotides, the CDR3 is TGTGCCAGCAGCTTAGCGGGGGCCTCCTACGAGCAGTACTTC. Its translation: CASSLAGASYEQYF. The chain couples TRBV11-1 to TRBJ2-7, with TRBD1 as a possible D gene (6 bases). The CDR3 loop spans 14 amino acids. Germline assignment: CDR1 SGHAT and CDR2 FQDESV (reference sequence). Trimming removed 0 bases from V and 0 bases from J, with 6 bases in between.

This rearrangement joins TRBV12-3 or TRBV12-4 to TRBJ1-1, with 7 bases identical to TRBD1. The CDR3 has 13 residues. The junction had 5 bases not matched to a gene; V was cut back by 6 bases and J by 4 bases. The DNA for the CDR3 is TGTGCCAGCAGCACCGGGACAGTCACTGAAGCTTTCTTT. Its translation: CASSTGTVTEAFF.

V is TRBV19 and J is TRBJ2-1; 9 nucleotides agree with TRBD2. V lost 3 bases, J lost 6 bases, and 9 bases stayed unmatched. The CDR3 has 16 residues. The germline gives CDR1 LNHDA, CDR2 SQIVND (reference sequence). CDR3 in DNA: TGTGCCAGTAGTATTCGAATAGCGGGAGTAGGCAATGAGCAGTTCTTC. Its protein product is CASSIRIAGVGNEQFF.

The CDR3: CASCGDRGLQETQYF. CDR3 in DNA: TGTGCCAGCTGTGGGGACAGGGGACTCCAAGAGACCCAGTACTTC. The V call is TRBV2, the J call TRBJ2-5; 10 nucleotides align to TRBD1. The CDR3 totals 15 residues. CDR1 and CDR2 from the germline V gene are SNHLY and FYNNEI. V shed 8 bases and J 1 base; nucleotides not matched to a gene: 7.

CDR3 DNA: TGTGCCAGCAGCCCTGTTAAAGGGGGCGGTGAAGCTTTCTTT. This translates into CASSPVKGGGEAFF. The chain couples TRBV5-6 to TRBJ1-1; 7 bases line up with TRBD1. The CDR3 runs 14 residues. Germline CDR1 reads SGHDT; CDR2 reads YYEEEE. With 4 bases clipped from V and 7 bases from J, the junction kept 10 bases outside the gene matches.

This clone has a handful of counts. This sequence joins TRBV19 and TRBJ1-5, with D perhaps matching TRBD1 (6 bases). The V end was cut by 7 bases, the J end by 0 bases, with 19 bases between. The CDR3 is 17 amino acids. From germline, CDR1 is LNHDA and CDR2 SQIVND (reference sequence). For the CDR3, the DNA is TGTGCCAGTAACGCCCGCGGGGGGCTGGGTAGCAATCAGCCCCAGCATTTT. The encoded protein is CASNARGGLGSNQPQHF.

The chain combines TRBV12-3 or TRBV12-4 with TRBJ2-7; 7 nucleotides align to TRBD1. The CDR3 is made up of 12 amino acids. V was clipped by 6 bases and J by 5 bases; unmatched bases: 4. The CDR3 spells CASRRDRDEQYF. DNA of the CDR3: TGTGCCAGCAGACGTGACAGGGACGAGCAGTACTTC.

The rearrangement links TRBV19 to TRBJ1-1; D remains ambiguous. CDR1 LNHDA and CDR2 SQIVND come from the germline V gene (reference sequence). The CDR3 has 14 amino acids. Trimming shortened V by 5 bases and J by 1 base, and 11 bases separated the two germline ends. CDR3 residues: CASSRLTSNTEAFF. CDR3 coding DNA: TGTGCCAGTAGTCGCCTGACATCGAACACTGAAGCTTTCTTT.

The chain links TRBV12-3 or TRBV12-4 to TRBJ1-2; no reliable D call. The CDR3 spans 13 residues. The germline V and J ends were trimmed by 5 bases and 1 base, with 8 bases remaining between them. The CDR3 sequence: CASSTSYNYGYTF. CDR3 DNA: TGTGCCAGCAGTACCTCCTATAACTATGGCTACACCTTC.

This clone appeared a single time. The chain combines TRBV7-6 with TRBJ2-7; TRBD1 agrees at 7 bases. The J segment lost 4 bases and the V segment lost 5 bases, leaving 14 bases of the junction unmatched. The CDR3 loop spans 16 amino acids. The germline V gene encodes CDR1 SGHVS and CDR2 FNYEAQ. The CDR3 sequence: CASSEPPETGTYEQYF. The DNA for the CDR3 is TGTGCCAGCAGCGAACCCCCCGAGACAGGGACGTACGAGCAGTACTTC.

Only a few counts were recorded for this clone. The rearrangement joins TRBV6-6 to TRBJ1-5; 7 nucleotides match TRBD1. Germline CDR1 reads MNHNY; CDR2 reads SVGAGI (reference sequence). This CDR3 is 15 amino acids long. J lost 0 bases, V lost 4 bases, and 3 bases had no gene match. The CDR3 DNA is TGTGCCAGCAGTTCCGGGACAGTTAGCAATCAGCCCCAGCATTTT. It specifies CASSSGTVSNQPQHF.

The gene calls are TRBV30 and TRBJ1-1; no firm D call. CDR1 and CDR2 from the germline V gene are GTSNPN and SVGIG (reference sequence). V gave up 0 bases and J gave up 1 base, with 12 bases separating them. This CDR3 has 15 amino acids. CDR3 sequence (DNA): TGTGCCTGGAGTGTACGGGGAGGTGCGAACACTGAAGCTTTCTTT. It translates to CAWSVRGGANTEAFF.

This chain joins TRBV11-3 and TRBJ2-5, with D possibly TRBD1 on 6 matching bases. This CDR3 spans 15 amino acids. V was shortened by 5 bases and J by 1 base, with 14 bases between the two germline ends. CDR1 and CDR2 from the germline V gene are SGHNT and YENEEA. The CDR3 region is CASSQTRDIQETQYF. CDR3 bases: TGTGCCAGCAGCCAGACCCGGGACATCCAAGAGACCCAGTACTTC.

The chain is built from TRBV6-2 or TRBV6-3 and TRBJ1-1, with a weak D call TRBD1 (6 bases). Germline CDR1 is MNHEY and CDR2 is SVGEGT. The V end lost 6 bases, the J end lost 5 bases, and 19 bases lay between the germline ends. This CDR3 has 15 residues. CDR3 DNA: TGTGCCAGCAGCCGACAGGAAGGTCGTCGGACTGAAGCTTTCTTT. Translated, it gives CASSRQEGRRTEAFF.

This clone was observed a few times. This chain links TRBV5-4 with TRBJ2-7; a possible D gene is TRBD1 (6 bases). The CDR3 covers 14 residues. Per germline, CDR1 SGHNT and CDR2 YYREEE (reference sequence). Trimming pared 0 bases from V and 6 bases from J, leaving 13 bases between. CDR3 bases: TGTGCCAGCAGCTTGGGACAGGATGTGTCCGAGCAGTACTTC. Its translation is CASSLGQDVSEQYF.

The chain recombines TRBV6-6 with TRBJ1-3; D gene ambiguous. The CDR3 consists of 15 residues. V was trimmed by 5 bases and J by 0 bases, leaving 11 bases between them. CDR1 and CDR2 (germline): MNHNY, SVGAGI (reference sequence). The DNA for the CDR3 is TGTGCCAGCAGTACCCGGGTGGGCTCTGGAAACACCATATATTTT. Its translation: CASSTRVGSGNTIYF.

The rearrangement uses TRBV7-6 and TRBJ2-1, with unresolved D. This CDR3 contains 12 residues. The germline gives CDR1 SGHVS, CDR2 FNYEAQ. Trimming left V 4 bases short and J 3 bases short, with 4 bases between. In DNA, the CDR3 is TGTGCCAGCAGCTCTAACTACAATGAGCAGTTCTTC. Amino acids: CASSSNYNEQFF.

The chain joins TRBV5-1 to TRBJ1-4; possible D gene TRBD1, 5 bases. Between the trimmed V and J ends, which lost 2 bases and 0 bases, there was a span of 8 bases. The CDR3 contains 15 residues. Germline V lookup: CDR1 SGHRS, CDR2 YFSETQ. CDR3 region: CASSFTGATNEKLFF. As DNA, the CDR3 is TGCGCCAGCAGCTTTACAGGAGCAACTAATGAAAAACTGTTTTTT. Combining the CDR3 with reference TRBV5-1 and TRBJ1-4 gives the whole variable domain KAGVTQTPRYLIKTRGQQVTLSCSPISGHRSVSWYQQTPGQGLQFLFEYFSETQRNKGNFPGRFSGRQFSNSRSEMNVSTLELGDSALYLCASSFTGATNEKLFFGSGTQLSVL.

V is TRBV19 and J is TRBJ1-5, with 11 bases that match TRBD1. With V trimmed by 8 bases and J by 0 bases, 15 bases remained unmatched. This CDR3 spans 19 amino acids. The germline gives CDR1 LNHDA, CDR2 SQIVND (reference sequence). The CDR3 DNA reads as TGTGCCAGTTCATCCTCCCGGGACAGGGGGAGTTATAGCAATCAGCCCCAGCATTTT. Residues: CASSSSRDRGSYSNQPQHF.

V is TRBV9 and J is TRBJ1-3, with 8 bases lining up with TRBD1. Unmatched junction bases numbered 3, after V lost 3 bases and J lost 1 base. The CDR3 sequence is 15 residues long. CDR1 and CDR2 (germline): SGDLS, YYNGEE. CDR3 sequence (DNA): TGTGCCAGCAGCGCCGACAGGGGATCTGGAAACACCATATATTTT. Translated: CASSADRGSGNTIYF.